This TCR beta chain was captured in a study of blood T cell repertoires in COVID-19. Study information: Sources were T cells, B-cell-depleted T cells, or PBMCs; the material itself was cDNA or gDNA.

This CDR3 comprises 13 residues. The ends were cut back, 3 bases at V and 5 bases at J, with 11 bases in the middle. Germline V CDR1 and CDR2: SGHDT, YYEEEE. This clone was seen just once. The table came from immunoSEQ multiplex PCR; TCRdb's copy has only in-frame clones and leaves some out. The sample consists of approximately 350,000 clones, around 87% of them appearing once. Specimen: peripheral blood. The sequence derives from a woman in her forties or fifties with COVID-19, enrolled during active disease. The chain employs TRBV5-6 and TRBJ2-5; D not certain. The CDR3 loop is CASSSPTFETQYF. The DNA of the CDR3 is TGTGCCAGCAGCTCCCCAACTTTCGAGACCCAGTACTTC. Looking up the rest from reference TRBV5-6 and TRBJ2-5 gives the full variable domain: DAGVTQSPTHLIKTRGQQVTLRCSPKSGHDTVSWYQQALGQGPQFIFQYYEEEERQRGNFPDRFSGHQFPNYSSELNVNALLLGDSALYLCASSSPTFETQYFGPGTRLLVL.